Shown below are 26 T cell receptor beta chains from a single sample sequenced in a study of blood T cell repertoires in COVID-19. The repertoire was sequenced with immunoSEQ multiplex PCR; TCRdb's copy has only in-frame clones and lacks some. The table lists around 88,000 clones, 70% to 90% of them singletons. Sequencing input: peripheral blood. The origin of the receptors is a woman aged 80 or over with acute or convalescent COVID-19.

The CDR3 region is CASSVSTGRMNTEAFF. CDR3 nucleotide sequence: TGTGCCAGCAGCGTGAGTACAGGCCGCATGAACACTGAAGCTTTCTTT. This rearrangement joins TRBV9 to TRBJ1-1, with D possibly being TRBD1 (5 bases). V was clipped by 2 bases and J by 0 bases, with 14 bases between them. The CDR3 is 16 residues long. Per the germline V gene, CDR1 is SGDLS and CDR2 is YYNGEE.

The V gene is TRBV6-2 or TRBV6-3, the J gene TRBJ2-5; 8 bases are shared with TRBD2. This CDR3 has 14 residues. The junction had 9 bases not matched to a gene; V was cut back by 5 bases and J by 7 bases. The germline V gene has CDR1 MNHEY and CDR2 SVGEGT. CDR3 sequence (DNA): TGTGCCAGCAGTCAACTAGCGGAGGGTGGGACCCAGTACTTC. Amino acid sequence: CASSQLAEGGTQYF.

The sample holds one count of this clone. The chain has TRBV5-6 and TRBJ2-2; the D gene is possibly TRBD2 (6 bases). The CDR3 consists of 15 residues. V was cut by 0 bases and J by 5 bases, with 11 bases left in between. Germline CDR1 SGHDT, CDR2 YYEEEE. CDR3 DNA sequence: TGTGCCAGCAGCTTGGCCATGCGGGAAACCGGGGAGCTGTTTTTT. As protein: CASSLAMRETGELFF.

The V call is TRBV19, the J call TRBJ1-2; 10 bases map to TRBD1. The J segment lost 3 bases and the V segment lost 3 bases, leaving 4 bases of the junction unmatched. The CDR3 spans 15 residues. CDR1 and CDR2 from the germline V gene are LNHDA and SQIVND (reference sequence). The CDR3 region is CASSIRDRGDYGYTF. Written as DNA, the CDR3 is TGTGCCAGTAGTATCCGGGACAGGGGTGACTATGGCTACACCTTC.

This rearrangement joins TRBV7-3 to TRBJ2-3; unclear D gene. The CDR3 length is 12 residues. Germline lookup yields CDR1 SGHTA and CDR2 FQGTGA. The V and J ends lost 6 bases and 5 bases respectively, with 9 bases between them. In nucleotides, the CDR3 is TGTGCCAGCAGGTCAGATGGAGATACGCAGTATTTT. It yields the protein CASRSDGDTQYF.

V usage is TRBV28 and J usage is TRBJ1-2, with D possibly being TRBD1 (5 bases). Germline lookup yields CDR1 MDHEN and CDR2 SYDVKM. The V end lost 7 bases, the J end lost 5 bases, and 11 bases lay between the germline ends. The CDR3 loop spans 12 amino acids. CDR3 sequence (DNA): TGTGCCAGCACCGATCGGGGGTATGGCTACACCTTC. Translating it yields CASTDRGYGYTF.

The V call is TRBV19, the J call TRBJ1-3; D possibly corresponds to TRBD1 (5 bases). V was shortened by 5 bases and J by 4 bases, with 15 bases between the two germline ends. CDR3 size: 15 residues. The V gene's germline CDR1 is LNHDA and CDR2 SQIVND (reference sequence). CDR3 amino acids: CASSVRQGRGNTIYF. The CDR3 coding sequence is TGTGCCAGTAGTGTCCGCCAGGGAAGAGGAAACACCATATATTTT.

J is TRBJ1-6 and V is TRBV6-5; D call uncertain. CDR1 is MNHEY, CDR2 SVGAGI, per germline. With 7 bases removed from V and 3 bases from J, the gap between germline ends came to 10 bases. The CDR3 is 14 amino acids. The CDR3 sequence: CASTPGNYNSPLHF. CDR3 DNA sequence: TGTGCCAGCACCCCGGGGAACTATAATTCACCCCTCCACTTT.

In this sample, this clone turned up a few times. The chain recombines TRBV9 with TRBJ2-7; D may be TRBD1 (6 bases). The V gene's germline CDR1 is SGDLS and CDR2 YYNGEE. This CDR3 has 15 amino acids. Trimming stripped 4 bases from V and 1 base from J, with 15 bases between. CDR3 coding DNA: TGTGCCAGCAGCCCTCAAACAGGGAGTTCCTACGAGCAGTACTTC. Translation gives CASSPQTGSSYEQYF.

This clone was counted between two and nine times. This chain uses TRBV2 with TRBJ1-2; D might be TRBD1 (5 bases). Trimming shortened V by 11 bases and J by 3 bases, and 13 bases separated the two germline ends. Germline assignment: CDR1 SNHLY and CDR2 FYNNEI. There are 12 residues in the CDR3. The DNA of the CDR3 is TGTGCCCTGGGGGGATTAGACTATGGCTACACCTTC. Its protein is CALGGLDYGYTF.

The chain carries TRBV6-6 and TRBJ1-2, with D tentatively TRBD1 (5 bases). This CDR3 has 14 residues. Between the trimmed V and J ends, which lost 6 bases and 4 bases, there was a span of 15 bases. Per the germline V gene, CDR1 is MNHNY and CDR2 is SVGAGI (reference sequence). CDR3 nucleotide sequence: TGTGCCAGCAGCAACGTGGAGGGGATCTATGGCTACACCTTC. This sequence encodes CASSNVEGIYGYTF.

This rearrangement joins TRBV5-1 to TRBJ1-4; maybe TRBD1 (6 bases). This CDR3 has 16 amino acids. Germline V gene data show CDR1 as SGHRS and CDR2 as YFSETQ. Trimming stripped 0 bases from V and 3 bases from J, with 12 bases between. The CDR3 region is CASSLALQGPNEKLFF. DNA of the CDR3: TGCGCCAGCAGCTTGGCTTTACAGGGACCTAATGAAAAACTGTTTTTT. Drawing the rest from reference TRBV5-1 and TRBJ1-4, the complete variable domain is KAGVTQTPRYLIKTRGQQVTLSCSPISGHRSVSWYQQTPGQGLQFLFEYFSETQRNKGNFPGRFSGRQFSNSRSEMNVSTLELGDSALYLCASSLALQGPNEKLFFGSGTQLSVL.

V and J are TRBV4-3 and TRBJ2-2; 8 bases are shared with TRBD1. The V segment lost 3 bases and the J segment 4 bases; nucleotides outside the gene matches: 7. This CDR3 is built from 16 residues. CDR1 is LGHNA, CDR2 YSLEER, per germline. The CDR3 loop is CASSHSQGVSTGELFF. CDR3 coding DNA: TGCGCCAGCAGCCACTCACAGGGGGTGAGCACCGGGGAGCTGTTTTTT.

The chain uses TRBV15 and TRBJ2-2; 10 bases agree with TRBD2. Germline loops: CDR1 LNHNV, CDR2 YYDKDF (reference sequence). The CDR3 spans 17 residues. The ends lost 0 bases at V and 6 bases at J; junction bases unmatched: 7. This CDR3 is CATSRDLAGGKAGELFF. The CDR3 coding sequence is TGTGCCACCAGCAGAGATTTAGCGGGAGGAAAGGCCGGGGAGCTGTTTTTT.

The V and J genes are TRBV10-3 and TRBJ2-3; 12 bases map to TRBD2. There are 18 residues in the CDR3. Germline loops: CDR1 ENHRY, CDR2 SYGVKD. V was pared by 5 bases and J by 0 bases, with 9 bases of the junction left unmatched. The DNA for the CDR3 is TGTGCCATCAGTCCGGGACTAGCGGGTTTTACTAGCACAGATACGCAGTATTTT. Its protein is CAISPGLAGFTSTDTQYF.

The chain uses TRBV2 and TRBJ1-5, with TRBD1 as a possible D gene (5 bases). V was shortened by 5 bases and J by 10 bases, with 12 bases between the two germline ends. The germline gives CDR1 SNHLY, CDR2 FYNNEI. The CDR3 runs to 12 residues. CDR3 DNA sequence: TGTGCCAGCAGTACGGGACTACAACCCCAGCATTTT. Amino acid sequence: CASSTGLQPQHF.

For the CDR3, the DNA is TGCGCCAGCAGCTTCGCGGGGGGAAACACCGGGGAGCTGTTTTTT. It codes for CASSFAGGNTGELFF. V usage is TRBV5-1 and J usage is TRBJ2-2; 8 nucleotides align to TRBD2. CDR1 is SGHRS and CDR2 is YFSETQ in the germline V gene. The CDR3 length is 15 residues. V shed 2 bases, J shed 2 bases, and the junction held 2 bases outside the gene matches.

The chain couples TRBV5-4 to TRBJ1-5; TRBD1 matches at 8 bases. The CDR3 covers 15 residues. V shed 4 bases, J shed 0 bases, and the junction held 3 bases outside the gene matches. Germline loops: CDR1 SGHNT, CDR2 YYREEE (reference sequence). CDR3 sequence reads: CASSLQGASNQPQHF. CDR3 coding DNA: TGTGCCAGCAGCCTCCAGGGGGCTAGCAATCAGCCCCAGCATTTT.

The chain couples TRBV5-4 to TRBJ2-5; TRBD1 aligns across 8 bases. After removal of 4 bases from V and 3 bases from J, the junction contained 11 bases not matched to a gene. Germline CDR1 reads SGHNT; CDR2 reads YYREEE (reference sequence). CDR3 length: 16 amino acids. Here the CDR3 DNA reads TGTGCCAGCAGCAAGATCTCAGGGGGCGCGGAAGAGACCCAGTACTTC. Residues: CASSKISGGAEETQYF.

The chain uses TRBV3-1 (or the pseudogene TRBV3-2) and TRBJ2-5, with 9 bases that match TRBD1. J was trimmed by 4 bases and V by 4 bases; bases with no gene match: 10. CDR1 and CDR2 from the germline V gene are LGHDT and YNNKEL (reference sequence). The CDR3 loop spans 16 amino acids. Here the CDR3 reads CASSPMTGQGAETQYF. Written as DNA, the CDR3 is TGTGCCAGCAGCCCTATGACGGGACAGGGAGCAGAGACCCAGTACTTC.

The V and J genes are TRBV7-9 and TRBJ1-1; perhaps TRBD1 as D (6 bases). The CDR3 is 13 residues long. Trimming took 4 bases from V and 4 from J, leaving 10 bases between them. The germline CDR1 and CDR2 sequences are SEHNR and FQNEAQ (reference sequence). CDR3 coding DNA: TGTGCCAGCAGCTCAGGGGCGGGCACTGAAGCTTTCTTT. As protein: CASSSGAGTEAFF.

The J gene is TRBJ1-1, the V gene TRBV18; no clear D. The CDR3 is 14 amino acids. CDR1 is KGHSH, CDR2 LQKENI, per germline. The germline V and J ends were trimmed by 3 bases and 3 bases, with 11 bases remaining between them. CDR3 sequence: CASSPNRADTEAFF. Here the CDR3 DNA reads TGTGCCAGCTCACCCAACCGTGCAGACACTGAAGCTTTCTTT. The variable domain in full, with the rest retrieved from reference TRBV18 and TRBJ1-1, is NAGVMQNPRHLVRRRGQEARLRCSPMKGHSHVYWYRQLPEEGLKFMVYLQKENIIDESGMPKERFSAEFPKEGPSILRIQQVVRGDSAAYFCASSPNRADTEAFFGQGTRLTVV.

V and J are TRBV7-8 and TRBJ1-5; no clear D gene. The CDR3 totals 16 residues. Germline lookup yields CDR1 SGHVS and CDR2 FQNEAQ. Trimming removed 6 bases from V and 1 base from J, with 16 bases in between. The CDR3 DNA follows: TGTGCCAGCAGATCAGACACTGGTGGGAGCAATCAGCCCCAGCATTTT. Protein sequence: CASRSDTGGSNQPQHF.

The chain employs TRBV7-2 and TRBJ2-3, with TRBD2 matching over 8 bases. The CDR3 loop spans 14 amino acids. The trim removed 4 bases at V and 2 bases at J, leaving 2 bases unmatched. From germline, CDR1 is SGHTA and CDR2 FQGNSA. This CDR3 reads CASSYGGDTDTQYF. The DNA of the CDR3 is TGTGCCAGCAGCTACGGGGGGGACACAGATACGCAGTATTTT.

This chain uses TRBV10-2 with TRBJ2-7; 8 bases align to TRBD1. Germline trimming cut 4 bases from V and 6 bases from J; bases unmatched to any gene: 11. The CDR3 length is 15 residues. Germline values: CDR1 WSHSY, CDR2 SAAADI. Here the CDR3 reads CASSATGTGSGEQYF. CDR3 coding DNA: TGCGCCAGCAGTGCCACCGGGACAGGCTCTGGCGAGCAGTACTTC.

This chain links TRBV30 with TRBJ1-1; D remains unclear. This CDR3 comprises 13 residues. Deletions cut 0 bases from V and 1 base from J, with 6 bases between. Germline V lookup: CDR1 GTSNPN, CDR2 SVGIG (reference sequence). CDR3 sequence (DNA): TGTGCCTGGAGTGTTTCCCAGAACACTGAAGCTTTCTTT. Residues: CAWSVSQNTEAFF.